This is a list of T cell receptor beta chains from one sample in a study of pediatric ulcerative colitis. The method was immunoSEQ multiplex PCR; TCRdb's version includes in-frame clones alone and lacks a portion of them. The profile shows around 68,000 clones, 70% to 85% of them singletons. The specimen was blood. These receptors all come from a boy aged 5-17 years with moderate ulcerative colitis. CDR3s leave out the opening cysteine and the closing phenylalanine or tryptophan.

cdr3_length: 11; j_call: TRBJ1-1; v_call: TRBV5-4; cdr3_aa: ASSFPSRAEAF
cdr3_length: 13; j_call: TRBJ2-5; v_call: TRBV6-6; cdr3_aa: ASIPTTGGDETQY
cdr3_length: 15; j_call: TRBJ2-7; v_call: TRBV25-1; cdr3_aa: ASSDPTVSSGTNEQY
cdr3_length: 13; j_call: TRBJ1-2; v_call: TRBV19; cdr3_aa: ASSMAQAANYGYT
cdr3_length: 12; j_call: TRBJ2-7; v_call: TRBV5-4; cdr3_aa: ASSLVPGLHEQY
cdr3_length: 16; j_call: TRBJ2-1; v_call: TRBV4-2; cdr3_aa: ASSQEAVLAGGYNEQF
cdr3_length: 12; j_call: TRBJ1-6; v_call: TRBV19; cdr3_aa: ASTPGQPNSPLH
cdr3_length: 13; j_call: TRBJ1-2; v_call: TRBV19; cdr3_aa: ASSTAMGLRYGYT
cdr3_length: 12; j_call: TRBJ2-6; v_call: TRBV6-1; cdr3_aa: ASSEGAGANVLT
cdr3_length: 13; j_call: TRBJ2-7; v_call: TRBV5-1; cdr3_aa: ASSLGTGISYEQY
cdr3_length: 11; j_call: TRBJ2-7; v_call: TRBV27; cdr3_aa: ASSIRTSYEQY
cdr3_length: 17; j_call: TRBJ2-2; v_call: TRBV5-1; cdr3_aa: ASDTDGGGRQRVTGELF
cdr3_length: 10; j_call: TRBJ1-5; v_call: TRBV12-5; cdr3_aa: ASGTEYQPQH
cdr3_length: 12; j_call: TRBJ1-6; v_call: TRBV5-1; cdr3_aa: ASSLRQGISPLH
cdr3_length: 13; j_call: TRBJ2-7; v_call: TRBV6-1; cdr3_aa: ASSTERQGFYEQY
cdr3_length: 14; j_call: TRBJ2-3; v_call: TRBV7-9; cdr3_aa: ASSFSLGGTRDTQY
cdr3_length: 13; j_call: TRBJ1-2; v_call: TRBV4-1; cdr3_aa: ASSQGQGPIYGYT
cdr3_length: 11; j_call: TRBJ2-3; v_call: TRBV6-5; cdr3_aa: ASSWGTADTQY
cdr3_length: 11; j_call: TRBJ2-3; v_call: TRBV18; cdr3_aa: ASSGASTDTQY
cdr3_length: 11; j_call: TRBJ1-1; v_call: TRBV11-2; cdr3_aa: ASRDAGGVEAF
cdr3_length: 17; j_call: TRBJ1-5; v_call: TRBV18; cdr3_aa: ASSRNPEDRGPRYQPQH
cdr3_length: 12; j_call: TRBJ2-7; v_call: TRBV6-1; cdr3_aa: ASSRRRTSYEQY
cdr3_length: 13; j_call: TRBJ2-3; v_call: TRBV9; cdr3_aa: ASSSFGGVADTQY
cdr3_length: 16; j_call: TRBJ1-2; v_call: TRBV7-2; cdr3_aa: ASSSPASGTGLRYGYT
cdr3_length: 13; j_call: TRBJ2-3; v_call: TRBV5-1; cdr3_aa: ASSPERASTDTQY
cdr3_length: 14; j_call: TRBJ2-1; v_call: TRBV6-6; cdr3_aa: ASSPWSGDDTGEQF
cdr3_length: 16; j_call: TRBJ1-3; v_call: TRBV2; cdr3_aa: ASSDLSGGLSSGNTIY
cdr3_length: 16; j_call: TRBJ1-5; v_call: TRBV7-8; cdr3_aa: ASSTQPGQGAYDQPQH
cdr3_length: 13; j_call: TRBJ2-2; v_call: TRBV5-4; cdr3_aa: ASSLGGRGTGELF
cdr3_length: 14; j_call: TRBJ2-1; v_call: TRBV7-6; cdr3_aa: ASSPLGTSGREEQF
cdr3_length: 14; j_call: TRBJ2-1; v_call: TRBV10-3; cdr3_aa: AISRSGTGAYNEQF
cdr3_length: 11; j_call: TRBJ1-2; v_call: TRBV4-1; cdr3_aa: ASSQGWASGYT
cdr3_length: 13; j_call: TRBJ1-1; v_call: TRBV11-2; cdr3_aa: ASSPHPTQNTEAF
cdr3_length: 11; j_call: TRBJ1-1; v_call: TRBV5-5; cdr3_aa: ASSFIGNTEAF
cdr3_length: 14; j_call: TRBJ2-1; v_call: TRBV7-9; cdr3_aa: ASSLGSGRAFDEQF
cdr3_length: 10; j_call: TRBJ1-4; v_call: TRBV6-5; cdr3_aa: ASRTGVEKLF
cdr3_length: 12; j_call: TRBJ1-1; v_call: TRBV10-2; cdr3_aa: ASSLGNFNTEAF
cdr3_length: 11; j_call: TRBJ1-1; v_call: TRBV9; cdr3_aa: ASGWGGDTEAF
cdr3_length: 12; j_call: TRBJ2-7; v_call: TRBV25-1; cdr3_aa: ASSGEFERYEQY
cdr3_length: 13; j_call: TRBJ2-7; v_call: TRBV10-3; cdr3_aa: AISDPGGPSYEQY
cdr3_length: 14; j_call: TRBJ1-5; v_call: TRBV25-1; cdr3_aa: ASSESGTGYGQPQH
cdr3_length: 14; j_call: TRBJ2-6; v_call: TRBV2; cdr3_aa: ASRRTGSSGANVLT
cdr3_length: 13; j_call: TRBJ2-7; v_call: TRBV5-6; cdr3_aa: ASSFAGQGSVEQY
cdr3_length: 13; j_call: TRBJ1-4; v_call: TRBV5-1; cdr3_aa: ASSLDGTSHEKLF
cdr3_length: 12; j_call: TRBJ2-7; v_call: TRBV19; cdr3_aa: ASSMGQGDYEQY
cdr3_length: 10; j_call: TRBJ1-2; v_call: TRBV7-2; cdr3_aa: ASSLERGGYT
cdr3_length: 14; j_call: TRBJ2-3; v_call: TRBV5-1; cdr3_aa: ASSPLTGGATDTQY
cdr3_length: 12; j_call: TRBJ1-2; v_call: TRBV16; cdr3_aa: ASSKLETNYGYT